The 15 T cell receptor beta chains listed next were all sequenced from one sample in a study of STAT5B mutations in CD4+ large granular lymphocyte leukemia. Profiling relied on immunoSEQ multiplex PCR, and the TCRdb table lists in-frame clones only, not all of them. The data contain some 20,000 clones, 78% of them singletons. The source material was CD4+ T cells from blood buffy coats. The receptors come from a human donor in good health.

The CDR3 coding sequence is TGCGCCAGCAGCCAAGAAGGCTGGGTTCCGACGAGCAATCAGCCCCAGCATTTT. Its protein is CASSQEGWVPTSNQPQHF. This chain joins TRBV4-1 and TRBJ1-5; D gene unclear. The CDR3 has 18 residues. Germline CDR1 reads MGHRA; CDR2 reads YSYEKL. V lost 0 bases and J 1 base, leaving 16 bases between the germline ends.

A single count supports this clone. V is TRBV27 and J is TRBJ2-7; weak D call: TRBD1 (6 bases). The V end lost 5 bases, the J end lost 0 bases, and 17 bases lay between the germline ends. Germline V gene data show CDR1 as MNHEY and CDR2 as SMNVEV (reference sequence). The CDR3 is 16 amino acids. The CDR3: CASSEPRGLSSYEQYF. CDR3 sequence (DNA): TGTGCCAGCAGTGAACCCAGGGGCCTGAGCTCCTACGAGCAGTACTTC.

The gene calls are TRBV7-3 and TRBJ2-6; no reliable D call. Germline V gene sequence: CDR1 SGHTA, CDR2 FQGTGA. The CDR3 spans 16 residues. Trimming stripped 1 base from V and 2 bases from J, with 9 bases between. The CDR3 loop reads CASSLMAVAGANVLTF. The CDR3 coding sequence is TGTGCCAGCAGCTTAATGGCGGTAGCTGGGGCCAACGTCCTGACTTTC. Full variable domain (outside the CDR3, taken from reference TRBV7-3 and TRBJ2-6): GAGVSQTPSNKVTEKGKYVELRCDPISGHTALYWYRQSLGQGPEFLIYFQGTGAADDSGLPNDRFFAVRPEGSVSTLKIQRTERGDSAVYLCASSLMAVAGANVLTFGAGSRLTVL.

The J gene is TRBJ2-5, the V gene TRBV5-1, with a possible D match to TRBD2 (6 bases). Germline V gene sequence: CDR1 SGHRS, CDR2 YFSETQ. There are 15 residues in the CDR3. V was shortened by 4 bases and J by 5 bases, with 18 bases between the two germline ends. CDR3: CASSRGLDPGETQYF. CDR3 bases: TGCGCCAGCAGCAGGGGACTTGACCCGGGGGAGACCCAGTACTTC.

This chain connects TRBV18 to TRBJ2-1, with D possibly matching TRBD1 (6 bases). The germline CDR1 and CDR2 sequences are KGHSH and LQKENI. Between the trimmed V and J ends, which lost 3 bases and 6 bases, there was a span of 15 bases. The CDR3 is 15 residues long. CDR3 nucleotides: TGTGCCAGCTCACCCCCAATGGCGACAGGCAATGAGCAGTTCTTC. The encoded protein is CASSPPMATGNEQFF.

The chain recombines TRBV27 with TRBJ2-2; the D gene is possibly TRBD2 (6 bases). Trimming took 1 base from V and 2 from J, leaving 11 bases between them. CDR1 MNHEY and CDR2 SMNVEV come from the germline V gene (reference sequence). This CDR3 region has 16 residues. CDR3 amino acids: CASSLFGLHNTGELFF. In DNA form, the CDR3 reads TGTGCCAGCAGTTTATTTGGACTACACAACACCGGGGAGCTGTTTTTT.

This clone has just one count. V usage is TRBV2 and J usage is TRBJ1-1; a possible D gene is TRBD1 (6 bases). This CDR3 is built from 16 residues. The V end was cut by 5 bases, the J end by 2 bases, with 18 bases between. Germline V gives CDR1 SNHLY, CDR2 FYNNEI. Here the CDR3 reads CASSSRGGPSNTEAFF. Written as DNA, the CDR3 is TGTGCCAGCAGTTCGAGGGGGGGCCCCTCCAACACTGAAGCTTTCTTT.

This clone was counted only a few times. This sequence joins TRBV5-1 and TRBJ2-5, with a possible D match to TRBD1 (6 bases). V shed 3 bases and J shed 5 bases, with 14 bases lying between them. This CDR3 region has 14 residues. CDR1 is SGHRS, CDR2 YFSETQ, per germline. The CDR3 here is CASSSRGQWETQYF. The CDR3 DNA is TGCGCCAGCAGCTCACGAGGACAGTGGGAGACCCAGTACTTC.

The chain joins TRBV5-4 to TRBJ2-5; TRBD2 matches 13 bases. The CDR3 sequence is 16 residues long. CDR1 is SGHNT and CDR2 is YYREEE in the germline V gene (reference sequence). The V gene end was trimmed by 3 bases and the J gene end by 5 bases; junction bases not matched to a gene: 7. For the CDR3, the DNA is TGTGCCAGCAGCTCTACTAGCGGGGGGGCCGGGGAGACCCAGTACTTC. Protein: CASSSTSGGAGETQYF.

This chain uses TRBV10-3 with TRBJ2-2; 11 bases agree with TRBD2. CDR1 and CDR2 from the germline V gene are ENHRY and SYGVKD. The junction had 5 bases not matched to a gene; V was cut back by 10 bases and J by 4 bases. CDR3 size: 14 residues. The CDR3 nucleotides read TGTGCCAGCCGTAGCGGGGGGGCCACCGGGGAGCTGTTTTTT. Translation gives CASRSGGATGELFF.

This clone was seen only a few times. The chain uses TRBV28 and TRBJ1-5; the D gene is possibly TRBD1 (5 bases). This CDR3 contains 14 residues. Trimming left V 3 bases short and J 8 bases short, with 14 bases between. The germline V gene has CDR1 MDHEN and CDR2 SYDVKM. CDR3 in DNA: TGTGCCAGCAGTTTGGGGCAGTTATCGGAGCCCCAGCATTTT. Amino acid sequence: CASSLGQLSEPQHF.

This rearrangement joins TRBV15 to TRBJ2-5, with D unclear. Judging by the DNA end, TRBJ2-7 fits better; the J call may be wrong. In germline, CDR1 is LNHNV, CDR2 YYDKDF (reference sequence). The length of the CDR3 is 13 residues. The CDR3: CATSRGRSYEQYF. In DNA form, the CDR3 reads TGTGCCACCAGCAGAGGACGGAGCTACGAGCAGTACTTC.

The rearrangement joins TRBV19 to TRBJ2-5; 10 bases match TRBD2. CDR1 and CDR2 from the germline V gene are LNHDA and SQIVND (reference sequence). V was clipped by 4 bases and J by 5 bases; unmatched bases: 7. The length of the CDR3 is 15 residues. DNA of the CDR3: TGTGCCAGTAGTAAGTCTAGCGGGAGCTACGAGACCCAGTACTTC. Its protein product is CASSKSSGSYETQYF.

DNA of the CDR3: TGTGCCAGCAGCTTCCAGGGGGGAGAGCAGTACTTC. This codes for CASSFQGGEQYF. This rearrangement joins TRBV7-8 to TRBJ2-7; perhaps TRBD1 as D (7 bases). The CDR3 is 12 residues long. V was clipped by 3 bases and J by 7 bases, with 10 bases between them. Germline values: CDR1 SGHVS, CDR2 FQNEAQ.

The J gene is TRBJ2-5, the V gene TRBV29-1; D ambiguous. The V gene's germline CDR1 is SQVTM and CDR2 ANQGSEA. Trimming pared 3 bases from V and 9 bases from J, leaving 8 bases between. There are 10 residues in the CDR3. CDR3 coding DNA: TGCAGCGTTGATAAACGGGCCCAGTACTTC. The encoded protein is CSVDKRAQYF.